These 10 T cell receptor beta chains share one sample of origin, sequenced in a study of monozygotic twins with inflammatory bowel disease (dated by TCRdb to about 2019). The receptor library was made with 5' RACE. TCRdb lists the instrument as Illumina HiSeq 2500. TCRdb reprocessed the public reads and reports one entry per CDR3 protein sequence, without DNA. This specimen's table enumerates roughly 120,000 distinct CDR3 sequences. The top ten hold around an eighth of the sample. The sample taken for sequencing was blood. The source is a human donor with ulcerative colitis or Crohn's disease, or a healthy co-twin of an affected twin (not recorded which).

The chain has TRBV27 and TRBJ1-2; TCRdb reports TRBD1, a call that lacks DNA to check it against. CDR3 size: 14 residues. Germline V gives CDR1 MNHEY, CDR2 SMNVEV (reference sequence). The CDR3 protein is CASRLSGAGYGYTF.

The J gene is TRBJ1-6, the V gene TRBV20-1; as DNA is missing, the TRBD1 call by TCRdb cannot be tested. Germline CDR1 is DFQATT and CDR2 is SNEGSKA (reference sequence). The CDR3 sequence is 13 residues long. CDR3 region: CSLPGKFNSPLHF.

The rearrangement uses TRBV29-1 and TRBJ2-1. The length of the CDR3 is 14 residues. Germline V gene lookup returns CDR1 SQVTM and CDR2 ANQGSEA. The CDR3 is CSVVYEESYNEQFF.

The CDR3 here is CASRTGGSDNSPLHF. The genes are TRBV5-1 and TRBJ1-6; TCRdb indicates TRBD1, and absent DNA this call remains unverified. The CDR3 sequence is 15 residues long. CDR1 and CDR2 (germline): SGHRS, YFSETQ.

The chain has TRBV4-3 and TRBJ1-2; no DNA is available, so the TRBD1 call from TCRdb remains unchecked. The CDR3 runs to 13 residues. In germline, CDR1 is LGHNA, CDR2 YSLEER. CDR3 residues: CASSQARGDGYTF.

The chain's CDR3 is CASSRQGSSLYEQYF. The chain combines TRBV7-2 with TRBJ2-7; TCRdb's D call, TRBD1, is unchecked because there is no DNA. The CDR3 sequence is 15 residues long. CDR1 and CDR2 (germline): SGHTA, FQGNSA.

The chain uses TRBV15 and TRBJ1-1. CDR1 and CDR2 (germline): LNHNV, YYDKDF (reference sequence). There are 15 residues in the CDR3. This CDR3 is CATSRGGGMNTEAFF.

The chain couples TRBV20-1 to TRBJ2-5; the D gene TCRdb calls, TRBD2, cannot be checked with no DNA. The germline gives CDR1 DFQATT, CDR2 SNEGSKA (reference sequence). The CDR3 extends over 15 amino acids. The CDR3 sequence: CSARDPFKQAGTQYF.

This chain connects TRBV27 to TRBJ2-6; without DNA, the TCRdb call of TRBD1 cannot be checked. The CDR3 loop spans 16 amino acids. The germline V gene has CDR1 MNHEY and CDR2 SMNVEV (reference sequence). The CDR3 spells CASSLSTGVGANVLTF.

Here the CDR3 reads CASSLGFVTGAHEQYF. V and J are TRBV7-2 and TRBJ2-7. Germline loops: CDR1 SGHTA, CDR2 FQGNSA. The CDR3 is 16 residues long.